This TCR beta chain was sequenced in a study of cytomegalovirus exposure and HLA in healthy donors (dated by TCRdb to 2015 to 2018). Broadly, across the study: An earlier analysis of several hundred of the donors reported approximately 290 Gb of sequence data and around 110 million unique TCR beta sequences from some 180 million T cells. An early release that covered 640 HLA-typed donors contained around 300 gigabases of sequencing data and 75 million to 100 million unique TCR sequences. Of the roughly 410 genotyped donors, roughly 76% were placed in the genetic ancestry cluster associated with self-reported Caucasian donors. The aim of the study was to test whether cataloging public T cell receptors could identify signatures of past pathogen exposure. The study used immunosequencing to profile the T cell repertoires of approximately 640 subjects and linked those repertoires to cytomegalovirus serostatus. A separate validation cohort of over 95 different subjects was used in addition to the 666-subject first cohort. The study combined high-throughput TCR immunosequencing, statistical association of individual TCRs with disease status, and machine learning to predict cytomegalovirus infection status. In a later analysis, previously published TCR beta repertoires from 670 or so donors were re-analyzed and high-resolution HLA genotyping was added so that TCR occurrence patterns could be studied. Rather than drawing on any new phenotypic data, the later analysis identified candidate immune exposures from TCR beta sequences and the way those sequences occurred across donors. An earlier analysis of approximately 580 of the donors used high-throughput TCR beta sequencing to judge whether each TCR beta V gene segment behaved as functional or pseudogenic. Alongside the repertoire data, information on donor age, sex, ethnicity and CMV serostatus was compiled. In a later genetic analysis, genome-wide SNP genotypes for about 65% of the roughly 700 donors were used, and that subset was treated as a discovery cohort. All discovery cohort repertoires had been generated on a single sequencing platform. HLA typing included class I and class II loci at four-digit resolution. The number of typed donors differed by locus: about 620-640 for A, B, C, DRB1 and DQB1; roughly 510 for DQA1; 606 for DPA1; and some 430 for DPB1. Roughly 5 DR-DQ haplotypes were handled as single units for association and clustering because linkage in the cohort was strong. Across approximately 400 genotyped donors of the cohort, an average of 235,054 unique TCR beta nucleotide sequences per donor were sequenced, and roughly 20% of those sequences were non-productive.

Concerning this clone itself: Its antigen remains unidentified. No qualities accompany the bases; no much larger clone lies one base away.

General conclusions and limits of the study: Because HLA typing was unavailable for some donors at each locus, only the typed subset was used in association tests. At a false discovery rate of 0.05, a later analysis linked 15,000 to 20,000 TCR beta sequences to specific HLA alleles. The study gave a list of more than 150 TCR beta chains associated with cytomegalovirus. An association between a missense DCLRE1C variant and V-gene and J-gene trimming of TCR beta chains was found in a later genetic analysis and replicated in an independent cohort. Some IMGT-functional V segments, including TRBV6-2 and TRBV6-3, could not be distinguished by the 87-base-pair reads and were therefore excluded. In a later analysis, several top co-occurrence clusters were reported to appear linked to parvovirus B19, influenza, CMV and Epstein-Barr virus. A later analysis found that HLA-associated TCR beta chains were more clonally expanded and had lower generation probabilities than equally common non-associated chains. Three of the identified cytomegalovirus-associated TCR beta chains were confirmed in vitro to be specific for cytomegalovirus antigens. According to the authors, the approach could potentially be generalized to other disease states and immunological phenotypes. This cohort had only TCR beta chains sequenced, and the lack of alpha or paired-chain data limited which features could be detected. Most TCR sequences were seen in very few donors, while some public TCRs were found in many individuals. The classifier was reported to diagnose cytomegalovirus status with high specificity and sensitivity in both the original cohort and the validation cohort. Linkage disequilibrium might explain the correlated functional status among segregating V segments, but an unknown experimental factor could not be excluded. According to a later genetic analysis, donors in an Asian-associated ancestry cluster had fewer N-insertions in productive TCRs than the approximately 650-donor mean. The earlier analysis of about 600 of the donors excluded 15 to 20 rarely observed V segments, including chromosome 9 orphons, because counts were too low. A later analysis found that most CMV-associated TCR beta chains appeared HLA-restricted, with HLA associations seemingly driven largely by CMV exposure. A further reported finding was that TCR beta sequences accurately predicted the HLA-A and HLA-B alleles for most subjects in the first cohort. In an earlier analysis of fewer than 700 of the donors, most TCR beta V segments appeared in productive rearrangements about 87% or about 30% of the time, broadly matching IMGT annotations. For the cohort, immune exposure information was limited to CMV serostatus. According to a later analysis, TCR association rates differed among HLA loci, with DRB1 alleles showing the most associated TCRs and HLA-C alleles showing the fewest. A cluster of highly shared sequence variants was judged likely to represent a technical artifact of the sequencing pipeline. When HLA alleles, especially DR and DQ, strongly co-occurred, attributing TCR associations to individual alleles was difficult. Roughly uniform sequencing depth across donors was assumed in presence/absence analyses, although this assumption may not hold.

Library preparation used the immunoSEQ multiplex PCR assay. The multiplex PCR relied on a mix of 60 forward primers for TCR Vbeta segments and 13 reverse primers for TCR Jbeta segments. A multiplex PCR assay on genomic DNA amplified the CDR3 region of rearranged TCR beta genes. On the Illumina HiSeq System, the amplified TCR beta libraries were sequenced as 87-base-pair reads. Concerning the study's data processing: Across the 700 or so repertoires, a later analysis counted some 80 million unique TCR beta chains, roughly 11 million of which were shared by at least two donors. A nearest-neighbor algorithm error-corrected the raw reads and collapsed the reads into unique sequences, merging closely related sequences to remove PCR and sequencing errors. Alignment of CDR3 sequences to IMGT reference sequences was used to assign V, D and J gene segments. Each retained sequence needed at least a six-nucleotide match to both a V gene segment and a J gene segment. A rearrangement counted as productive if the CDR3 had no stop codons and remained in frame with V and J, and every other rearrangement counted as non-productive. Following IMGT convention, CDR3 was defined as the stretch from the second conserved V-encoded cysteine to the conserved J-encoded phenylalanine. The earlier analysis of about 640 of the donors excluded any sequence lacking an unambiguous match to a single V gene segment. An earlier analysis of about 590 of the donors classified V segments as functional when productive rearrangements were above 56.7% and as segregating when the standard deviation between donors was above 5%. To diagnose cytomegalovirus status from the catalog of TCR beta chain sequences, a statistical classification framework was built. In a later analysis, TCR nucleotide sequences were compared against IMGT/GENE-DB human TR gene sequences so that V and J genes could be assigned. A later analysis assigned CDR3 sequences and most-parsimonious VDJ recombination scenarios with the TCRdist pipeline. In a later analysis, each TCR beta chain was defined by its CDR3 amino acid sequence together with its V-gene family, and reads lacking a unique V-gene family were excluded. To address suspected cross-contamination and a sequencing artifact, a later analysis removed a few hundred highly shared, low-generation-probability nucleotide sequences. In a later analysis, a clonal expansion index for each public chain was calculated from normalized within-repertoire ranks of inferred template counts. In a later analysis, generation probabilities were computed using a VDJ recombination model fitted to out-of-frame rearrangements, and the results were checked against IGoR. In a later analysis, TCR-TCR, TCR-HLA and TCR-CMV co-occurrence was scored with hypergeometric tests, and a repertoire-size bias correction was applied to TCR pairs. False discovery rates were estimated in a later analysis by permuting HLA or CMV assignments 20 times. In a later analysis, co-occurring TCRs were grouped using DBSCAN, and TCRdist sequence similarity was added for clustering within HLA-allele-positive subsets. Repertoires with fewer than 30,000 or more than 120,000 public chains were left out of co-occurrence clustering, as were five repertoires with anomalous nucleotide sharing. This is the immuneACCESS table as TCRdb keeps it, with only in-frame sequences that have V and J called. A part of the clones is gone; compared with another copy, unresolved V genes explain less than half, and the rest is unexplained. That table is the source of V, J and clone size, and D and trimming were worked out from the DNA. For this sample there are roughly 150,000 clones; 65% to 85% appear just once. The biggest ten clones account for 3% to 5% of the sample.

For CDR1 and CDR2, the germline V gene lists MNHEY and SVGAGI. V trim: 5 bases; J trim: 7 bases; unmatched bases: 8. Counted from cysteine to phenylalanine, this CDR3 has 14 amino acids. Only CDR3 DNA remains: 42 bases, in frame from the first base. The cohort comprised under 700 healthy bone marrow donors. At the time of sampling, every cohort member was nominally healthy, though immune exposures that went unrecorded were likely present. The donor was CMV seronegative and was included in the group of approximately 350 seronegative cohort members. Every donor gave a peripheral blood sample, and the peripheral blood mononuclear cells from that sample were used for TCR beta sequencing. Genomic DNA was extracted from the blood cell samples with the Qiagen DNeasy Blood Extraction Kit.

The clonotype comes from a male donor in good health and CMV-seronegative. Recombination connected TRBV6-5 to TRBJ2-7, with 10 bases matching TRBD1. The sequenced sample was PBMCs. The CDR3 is CASSTRTGGYEQYF. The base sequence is TGTGCCAGCAGTACTCGGACAGGGGGTTATGAGCAGTACTTC.